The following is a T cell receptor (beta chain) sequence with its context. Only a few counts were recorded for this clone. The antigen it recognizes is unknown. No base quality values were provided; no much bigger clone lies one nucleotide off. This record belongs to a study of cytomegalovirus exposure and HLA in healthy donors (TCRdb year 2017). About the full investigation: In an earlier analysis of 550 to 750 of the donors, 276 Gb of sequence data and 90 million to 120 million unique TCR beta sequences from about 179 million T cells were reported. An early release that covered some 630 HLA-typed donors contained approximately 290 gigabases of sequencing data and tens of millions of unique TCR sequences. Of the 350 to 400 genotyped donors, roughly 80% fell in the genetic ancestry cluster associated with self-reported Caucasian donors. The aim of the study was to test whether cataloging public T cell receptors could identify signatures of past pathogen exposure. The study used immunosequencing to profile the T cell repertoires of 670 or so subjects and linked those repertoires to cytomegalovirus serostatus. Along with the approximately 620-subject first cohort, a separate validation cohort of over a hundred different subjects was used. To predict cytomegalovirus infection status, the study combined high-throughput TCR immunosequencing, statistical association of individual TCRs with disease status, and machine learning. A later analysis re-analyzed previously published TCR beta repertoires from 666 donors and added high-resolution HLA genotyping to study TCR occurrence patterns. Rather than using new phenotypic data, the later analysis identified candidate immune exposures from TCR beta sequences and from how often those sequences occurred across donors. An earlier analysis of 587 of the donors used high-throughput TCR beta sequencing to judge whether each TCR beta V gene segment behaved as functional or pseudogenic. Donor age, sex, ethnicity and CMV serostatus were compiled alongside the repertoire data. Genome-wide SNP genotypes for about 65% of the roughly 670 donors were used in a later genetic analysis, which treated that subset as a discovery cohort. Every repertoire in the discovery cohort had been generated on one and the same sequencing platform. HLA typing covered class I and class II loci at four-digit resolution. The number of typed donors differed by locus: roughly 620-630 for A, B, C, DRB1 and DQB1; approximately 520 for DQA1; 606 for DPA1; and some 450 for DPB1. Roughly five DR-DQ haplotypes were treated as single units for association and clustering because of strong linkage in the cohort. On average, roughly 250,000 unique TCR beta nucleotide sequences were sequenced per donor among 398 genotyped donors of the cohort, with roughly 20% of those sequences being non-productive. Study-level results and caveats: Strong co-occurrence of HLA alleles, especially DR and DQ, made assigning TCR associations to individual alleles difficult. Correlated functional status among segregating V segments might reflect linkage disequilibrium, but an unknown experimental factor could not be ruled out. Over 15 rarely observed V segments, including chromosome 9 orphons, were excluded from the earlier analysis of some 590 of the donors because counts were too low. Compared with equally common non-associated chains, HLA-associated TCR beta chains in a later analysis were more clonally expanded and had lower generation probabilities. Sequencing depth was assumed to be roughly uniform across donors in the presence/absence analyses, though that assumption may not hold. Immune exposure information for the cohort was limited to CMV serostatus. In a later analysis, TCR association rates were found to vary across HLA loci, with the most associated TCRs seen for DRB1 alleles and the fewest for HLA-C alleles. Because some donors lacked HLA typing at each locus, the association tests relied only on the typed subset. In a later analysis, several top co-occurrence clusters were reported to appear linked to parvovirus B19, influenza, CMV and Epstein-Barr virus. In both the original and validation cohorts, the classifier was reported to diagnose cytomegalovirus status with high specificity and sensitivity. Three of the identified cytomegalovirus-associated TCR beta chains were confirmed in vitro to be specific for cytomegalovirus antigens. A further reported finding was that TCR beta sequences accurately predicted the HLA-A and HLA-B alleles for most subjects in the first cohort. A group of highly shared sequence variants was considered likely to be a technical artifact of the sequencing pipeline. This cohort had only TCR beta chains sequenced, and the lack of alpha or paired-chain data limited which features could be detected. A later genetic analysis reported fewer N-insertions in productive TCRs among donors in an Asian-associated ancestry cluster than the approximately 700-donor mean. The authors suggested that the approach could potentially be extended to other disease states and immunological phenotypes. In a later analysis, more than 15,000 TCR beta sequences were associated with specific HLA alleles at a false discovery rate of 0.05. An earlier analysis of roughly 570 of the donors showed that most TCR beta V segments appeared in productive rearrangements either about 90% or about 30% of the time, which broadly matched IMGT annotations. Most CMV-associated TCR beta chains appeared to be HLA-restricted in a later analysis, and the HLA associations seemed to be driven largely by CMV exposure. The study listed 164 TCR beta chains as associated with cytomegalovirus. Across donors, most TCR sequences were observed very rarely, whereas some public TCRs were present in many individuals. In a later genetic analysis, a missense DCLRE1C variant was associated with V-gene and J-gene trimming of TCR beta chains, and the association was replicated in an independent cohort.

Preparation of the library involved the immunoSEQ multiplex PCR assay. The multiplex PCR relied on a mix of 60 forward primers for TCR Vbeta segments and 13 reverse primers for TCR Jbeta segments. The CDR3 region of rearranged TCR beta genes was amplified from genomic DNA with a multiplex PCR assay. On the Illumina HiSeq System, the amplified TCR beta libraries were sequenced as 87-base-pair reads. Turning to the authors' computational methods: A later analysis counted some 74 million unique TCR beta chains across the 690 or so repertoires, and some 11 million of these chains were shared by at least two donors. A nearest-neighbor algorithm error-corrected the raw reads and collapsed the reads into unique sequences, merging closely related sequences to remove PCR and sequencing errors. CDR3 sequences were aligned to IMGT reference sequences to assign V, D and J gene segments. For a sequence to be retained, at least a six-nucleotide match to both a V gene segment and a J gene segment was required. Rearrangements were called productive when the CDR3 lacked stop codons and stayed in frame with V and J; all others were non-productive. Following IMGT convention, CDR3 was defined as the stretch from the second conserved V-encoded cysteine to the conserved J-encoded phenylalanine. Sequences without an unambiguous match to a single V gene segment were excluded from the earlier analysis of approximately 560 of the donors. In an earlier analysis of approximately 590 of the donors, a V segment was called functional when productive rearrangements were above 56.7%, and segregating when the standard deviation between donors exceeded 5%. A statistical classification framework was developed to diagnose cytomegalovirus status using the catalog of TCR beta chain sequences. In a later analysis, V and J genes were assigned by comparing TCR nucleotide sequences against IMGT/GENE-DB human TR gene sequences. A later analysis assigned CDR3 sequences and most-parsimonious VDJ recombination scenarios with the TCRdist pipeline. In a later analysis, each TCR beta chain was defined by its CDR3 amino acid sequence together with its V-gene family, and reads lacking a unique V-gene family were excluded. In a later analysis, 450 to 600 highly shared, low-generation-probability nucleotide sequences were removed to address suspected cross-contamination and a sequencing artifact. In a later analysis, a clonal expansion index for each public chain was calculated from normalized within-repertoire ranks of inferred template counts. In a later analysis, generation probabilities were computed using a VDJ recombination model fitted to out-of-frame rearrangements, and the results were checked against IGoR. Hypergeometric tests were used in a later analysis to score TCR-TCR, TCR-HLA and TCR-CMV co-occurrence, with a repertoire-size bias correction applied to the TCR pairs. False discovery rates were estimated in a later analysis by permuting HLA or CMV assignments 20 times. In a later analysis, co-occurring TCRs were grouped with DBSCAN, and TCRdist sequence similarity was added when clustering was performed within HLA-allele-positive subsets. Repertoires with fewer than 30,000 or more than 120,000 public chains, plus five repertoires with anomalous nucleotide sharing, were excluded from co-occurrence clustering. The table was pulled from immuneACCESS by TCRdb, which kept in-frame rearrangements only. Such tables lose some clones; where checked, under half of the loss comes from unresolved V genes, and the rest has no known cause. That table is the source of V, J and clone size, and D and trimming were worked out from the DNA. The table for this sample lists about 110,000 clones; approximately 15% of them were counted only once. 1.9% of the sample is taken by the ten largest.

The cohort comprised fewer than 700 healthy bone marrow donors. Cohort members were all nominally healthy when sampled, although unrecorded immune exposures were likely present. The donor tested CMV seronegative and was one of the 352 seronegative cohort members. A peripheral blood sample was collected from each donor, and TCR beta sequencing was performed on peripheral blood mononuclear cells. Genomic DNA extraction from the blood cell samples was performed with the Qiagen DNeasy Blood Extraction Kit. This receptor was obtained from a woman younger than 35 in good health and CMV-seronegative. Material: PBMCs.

CDR3 region: CASSWKGGKLFF. The bases read TGTGCCAGCAGCTGGAAGGGAGGAAAACTGTTTTTT. This receptor chain uses TRBV5-6 and TRBJ1-4, with the D gene not clear enough to name. Trimming costs V 3 bases and J 10 bases, and their ends lie 10 bases apart. The germline V gene supplies CDR1 SGHDT and CDR2 YYEEEE. Reading from cysteine to phenylalanine, the CDR3 counts 12 amino acids. Only CDR3 DNA is held: 36 bases, read in frame from base 1.